These 16 T cell receptor beta chains came from one sample sequenced in a study of shared clonotypes between healthy human individuals. Sequenced by immunoSEQ multiplex PCR; TCRdb stores in-frame clones only, minus some. Here the sample spans about 1.5 million clones, approximately 98% being singletons. What was sequenced was naive CD4+ T cells sorted from blood. This sample's subset: CD45RA+ positively selected. These receptors were collected from a man aged 30 to 45 in good health.

The J gene is TRBJ2-7, the V gene TRBV6-1; D is perhaps TRBD1 or TRBD2 (6 bases each). The CDR3 runs 14 residues. Germline values: CDR1 MNHNS, CDR2 SASEGT. Between the trimmed V and J ends, which lost 8 bases and 0 bases, there was a span of 14 bases. The CDR3 is CASALGGNSYEQYF. The CDR3 DNA sequence: TGTGCCAGCGCCTTGGGGGGCAACTCCTACGAGCAGTACTTC.

The genes are TRBV6-5 and TRBJ1-4, with a tentative D call TRBD1 (5 bases). The germline gives CDR1 MNHEY, CDR2 SVGAGI. V was trimmed by 2 bases and J by 7 bases, leaving 8 bases between them. The CDR3 is 13 amino acids. Here the CDR3 reads CASSYRDSEKLFF. CDR3 sequence (DNA): TGTGCCAGCAGTTACCGAGACAGTGAAAAACTGTTTTTT.

V is TRBV28 and J is TRBJ1-2, with D maybe TRBD1 (6 bases). Trimming pared 10 bases from V and 0 bases from J, leaving 15 bases between. This CDR3 has 14 residues. CDR1 is MDHEN and CDR2 is SYDVKM in the germline V gene. The CDR3 DNA follows: TGTGCCATCAACCTCACAGGGCCTAACTATGGCTACACCTTC. Translating gives CAINLTGPNYGYTF.

Points on this clone: This sample also contains other DNA sequences that code for the same CDR3. The chain uses TRBV11-2 and TRBJ2-1; D is unclear. V was clipped by 2 bases and J by 6 bases, with 2 bases between them. CDR3 length: 11 amino acids. Per the germline V gene, CDR1 is SGHAT and CDR2 is FQNNGV. The CDR3 DNA reads as TGTGCCAGCAGCTTAAGCAATGAGCAGTTCTTC. Protein: CASSLSNEQFF. Combining the CDR3 with reference TRBV11-2 and TRBJ2-1 gives the whole variable domain EAGVAQSPRYKIIEKRQSVAFWCNPISGHATLYWYQQILGQGPKLLIQFQNNGVVDDSQLPKDRFSAERLKGVDSTLKIQPAKLEDSAVYLCASSLSNEQFFGPGTRLTVL.

The CDR3 region is CASSPVEPTYEQYF. For the CDR3, the DNA is TGTGCCAGCAGCCCGGTTGAACCCACCTACGAGCAGTACTTC. The chain is built from TRBV5-6 and TRBJ2-7; D is unclear. CDR1 is SGHDT and CDR2 is YYEEEE in the germline V gene. There are 14 residues in the CDR3. The V and J ends lost 4 bases and 2 bases respectively, with 13 bases between them.

The chain combines TRBV19 with TRBJ2-1; 13 bases are shared with TRBD2. CDR3 size: 18 residues. J gave up 4 bases and V 7 bases, and 13 bases lay outside the gene matches. Germline V lookup: CDR1 LNHDA, CDR2 SQIVND (reference sequence). CDR3 bases: TGTGCCAGTACCCGGACTAGCGGGAGTTCAGCCCAATACAATGAGCAGTTCTTC. As protein: CASTRTSGSSAQYNEQFF.

This chain uses TRBV28 with TRBJ2-1, with 7 bases matching TRBD2. CDR1 is MDHEN and CDR2 is SYDVKM in the germline V gene. The ends lost 1 base at V and 6 bases at J; junction bases unmatched: 9. The CDR3 runs 16 residues. In nucleotides, the CDR3 is TGTGCCAGCAGTTTATTGAGGGCGGGAGCTCCCAATGAGCAGTTCTTC. It yields the protein CASSLLRAGAPNEQFF.

The chain employs TRBV2 and TRBJ2-5; D uncertain. The CDR3 is 10 amino acids. The V gene's germline CDR1 is SNHLY and CDR2 FYNNEI. V was pared by 8 bases and J by 1 base, with 2 bases between. The DNA of the CDR3 is TGTGCCAGCGGCCAAGAGACCCAGTACTTC. As protein: CASGQETQYF.

The chain employs TRBV27 and TRBJ2-7, with TRBD1 matching over 9 bases. The CDR3 runs to 16 residues. Germline loops: CDR1 MNHEY, CDR2 SMNVEV (reference sequence). V gave up 2 bases and J gave up 7 bases; unmatched junction bases: 12. The CDR3 loop reads CASSLRFGQGPSEQYF. The CDR3, as DNA: TGTGCCAGCAGTTTACGATTTGGACAGGGGCCAAGTGAGCAGTACTTC.

The V gene is TRBV18, the J gene TRBJ1-4; D ambiguous. Germline lookup yields CDR1 KGHSH and CDR2 LQKENI. Trimming cost V 2 bases and J 8 bases, with 6 bases left between them. The CDR3 has 12 residues. As DNA, the CDR3 is TGTGCCAGCTCACCAAAACAGGAAAAACTGTTTTTT. Its translation is CASSPKQEKLFF. The full variable domain, rest sourced from reference TRBV18 and TRBJ1-4, is NAGVMQNPRHLVRRRGQEARLRCSPMKGHSHVYWYRQLPEEGLKFMVYLQKENIIDESGMPKERFSAEFPKEGPSILRIQQVVRGDSAAYFCASSPKQEKLFFGSGTQLSVL.

This clone was counted between two and nine times. The chain recombines TRBV10-3 with TRBJ2-7; no definite D call. Deletions cut 2 bases from V and 3 bases from J, with 2 bases between. From germline, CDR1 is ENHRY and CDR2 SYGVKD. The CDR3 loop spans 11 amino acids. The CDR3 region is CAISEDYEQYF. Written as DNA, the CDR3 is TGTGCCATCAGTGAGGACTACGAGCAGTACTTC.

The gene calls are TRBV5-1 and TRBJ2-2; D is possibly TRBD2 (6 bases). Trimming left V 0 bases short and J 2 bases short, with 14 bases between. The CDR3 covers 17 residues. From germline, CDR1 is SGHRS and CDR2 YFSETQ. The CDR3 DNA is TGCGCCAGCAGCTTGGCCGTTTCGCGGGGAAACACCGGGGAGCTGTTTTTT. Residues: CASSLAVSRGNTGELFF.

With respect to this clone: At the DNA level, this CDR3 is encoded by other sequences in the same sample as well. The chain uses TRBV29-1 and TRBJ2-3; no firm D call. The CDR3 spans 12 residues. CDR1 is SQVTM, CDR2 ANQGSEA, per germline. V was cut by 3 bases and J by 0 bases, with 4 bases left in between. CDR3 residues: CSVDPSTDTQYF. The CDR3 DNA reads as TGCAGCGTTGATCCGAGCACAGATACGCAGTATTTT.

The chain recombines TRBV29-1 with TRBJ2-7; 9 nucleotides match TRBD2. Germline V CDR1 and CDR2: SQVTM, ANQGSEA. The CDR3 runs to 13 residues. The junction had 3 bases not matched to a gene; V was cut back by 4 bases and J by 2 bases. As DNA, the CDR3 is TGCAGCGTTGTTCTAGCGGGAACCTACGAGCAGTACTTC. This translates into CSVVLAGTYEQYF.

With respect to this clone: This same CDR3 is encoded by further DNA sequences in the sample. This chain uses TRBV2 with TRBJ1-5; D is unresolved. The CDR3 contains 12 residues. Germline V gene sequence: CDR1 SNHLY, CDR2 FYNNEI. V was clipped by 3 bases and J by 1 base, with 1 base between them. In nucleotides, the CDR3 is TGTGCCAGCAGTGACAGCAATCAGCCCCAGCATTTT. The encoded protein is CASSDSNQPQHF.

The chain combines TRBV18 with TRBJ2-7; 8 bases line up with TRBD2. Per germline, CDR1 KGHSH and CDR2 LQKENI. This CDR3 has 16 amino acids. V lost 6 bases to trimming and J lost 1 base; unmatched junction nucleotides: 11. In DNA, the CDR3 is TGTGCCAGCTCTCCCGAGGAGCGGGAGCGTTCCTACGAGCAGTACTTC. Its translation is CASSPEERERSYEQYF.